The 12 T cell receptor beta chains presented below share a single source sample, sequenced in a study of blood T cell repertoires in COVID-19. Repertoires were generated with immunoSEQ multiplex PCR, while TCRdb's copy carries only in-frame clones and drops some. The table has more than 400,000 clones, approximately 86% seen once. The sequenced material came from PBMCs or T cells enriched from blood (not recorded which). The source of these receptors is a woman younger than 35 who had recovered from COVID-19.

V usage is TRBV15 and J usage is TRBJ1-1, with D tentatively TRBD1 (5 bases). The CDR3 totals 15 residues. The germline V gene has CDR1 LNHNV and CDR2 YYDKDF (reference sequence). With 0 bases removed from V and 0 bases from J, the gap between germline ends came to 8 bases. The CDR3 DNA is TGTGCCACCAGCAGAGATAAGGGGATGAACACTGAAGCTTTCTTT. It codes for CATSRDKGMNTEAFF.

The chain employs TRBV7-8 and TRBJ1-5, with D tentatively TRBD1 (5 bases). Germline CDR1 and CDR2: SGHVS and FQNEAQ. The CDR3 spans 18 residues. Trimming took off 4 bases at V and 1 base at J, with 20 bases between the two ends. In DNA form, the CDR3 reads TGTGCCAGCAGCTCGACCGGCGGGGAGGGGTGGAGCAATCAGCCCCAGCATTTT. Protein: CASSSTGGEGWSNQPQHF.

The CDR3 here is CASSMRQAGNTIYF. CDR3 nucleotides: TGTGCCAGTAGTATGAGACAGGCTGGAAACACCATATATTTT. The V call is TRBV19, the J call TRBJ1-3; D is perhaps TRBD1 (6 bases). V was clipped by 3 bases and J by 2 bases, with 8 bases between them. Germline V gene data show CDR1 as LNHDA and CDR2 as SQIVND (reference sequence). The CDR3 totals 14 residues.

The V and J genes are TRBV19 and TRBJ2-6, with 8 bases fitting TRBD1. V lost 4 bases and J lost 1; bases outside the gene matches: 12. Germline CDR1 is LNHDA and CDR2 is SQIVND (reference sequence). There are 19 residues in the CDR3. The CDR3 is CASSTGTGSLPSGANVLTF. The CDR3 region has the DNA TGTGCCAGTAGTACCGGGACAGGAAGTCTTCCATCTGGGGCCAACGTCCTGACTTTC. Filled out from reference TRBV19 and TRBJ2-6, the complete variable domain reads DGGITQSPKYLFRKEGQNVTLSCEQNLNHDAMYWYRQDPGQGLRLIYYSQIVNDFQKGDIAEGYSVSREKKESFPLTVTSAQKNPTAFYLCASSTGTGSLPSGANVLTFGAGSRLTVL.

The J gene is TRBJ2-4, the V gene TRBV5-1; 9 bases are a match to TRBD1. J gave up 9 bases and V 0 bases, and 16 bases lay outside the gene matches. The CDR3 extends over 18 amino acids. Germline lookup yields CDR1 SGHRS and CDR2 YFSETQ. CDR3 DNA: TGCGCCAGCAGCTTGGAGGGCCCGGGACAGGGCCCTATCGGCATTCAGTACTTC. Residues: CASSLEGPGQGPIGIQYF. Full variable domain (remainder filled in from reference TRBV5-1 and TRBJ2-4): KAGVTQTPRYLIKTRGQQVTLSCSPISGHRSVSWYQQTPGQGLQFLFEYFSETQRNKGNFPGRFSGRQFSNSRSEMNVSTLELGDSALYLCASSLEGPGQGPIGIQYFGAGTRLSVL.

DNA for the CDR3: TGCAGCGTTGACCTGGCTAGCGGGGGGGCCCCAGGGGAGACCCAGTACTTC. The encoded protein is CSVDLASGGAPGETQYF. The chain uses TRBV29-1 and TRBJ2-5, with TRBD2 identical over 12 bases. Losses at the gene ends were 3 bases for V and 5 bases for J; bases not matched to a gene: 13. Germline CDR1 reads SQVTM; CDR2 reads ANQGSEA. This CDR3 has 17 residues.

This chain links TRBV19 with TRBJ1-5; 8 bases line up with TRBD1. The CDR3 covers 14 residues. Germline V gene lookup returns CDR1 LNHDA and CDR2 SQIVND (reference sequence). J gave up 6 bases and V 5 bases, and 6 bases lay outside the gene matches. For the CDR3, the DNA is TGTGCCAGTAGTCCCACAGGGGGGCCTCAGCCCCAGCATTTT. This gives the protein CASSPTGGPQPQHF.

This clone was seen a single time. The genes are TRBV28 and TRBJ1-6; possibly TRBD1 for D (6 bases). V lost 7 bases and J 7 bases, leaving 20 bases between the germline ends. The CDR3 totals 16 residues. Germline V gene lookup returns CDR1 MDHEN and CDR2 SYDVKM. The CDR3 bases are TGTGCCAGCACTTCAACAAGGCGACAGGTCAATTCACCCCTCCACTTT. Its translation is CASTSTRRQVNSPLHF.

Regarding this clone: Other DNA sequences of this sample code for an identical CDR3. This rearrangement joins TRBV19 to TRBJ1-1; no reliable D call. There are 13 residues in the CDR3. Germline CDR1 and CDR2: LNHDA and SQIVND (reference sequence). V gave up 3 bases and J gave up 1 base, with 6 bases separating them. CDR3: CASSIDKNTEAFF. CDR3 coding DNA: TGTGCCAGTAGTATCGACAAGAACACTGAAGCTTTCTTT.

The rearrangement links TRBV30 to TRBJ2-1; 8 positions agree with TRBD2. Germline V gives CDR1 GTSNPN, CDR2 SVGIG (reference sequence). With V trimmed by 1 base and J by 2 bases, 4 bases remained unmatched. The CDR3 length is 15 residues. CDR3 nucleotides: TGTGCCTGGAGTGCCTTAGCGGGGCCCTACAATGAGCAGTTCTTC. This gives the protein CAWSALAGPYNEQFF.

The rearrangement uses TRBV5-1 and TRBJ1-5, with D maybe TRBD1 (5 bases). Germline CDR1 and CDR2: SGHRS and YFSETQ. V lost 1 base, J lost 0 bases, and 8 bases lay in between. The CDR3 length is 15 residues. CDR3 bases: TGCGCCAGCAGCTTGCAGGGAAATAGCAATCAGCCCCAGCATTTT. Its protein is CASSLQGNSNQPQHF. Looking up the rest from reference TRBV5-1 and TRBJ1-5 gives the full variable domain: KAGVTQTPRYLIKTRGQQVTLSCSPISGHRSVSWYQQTPGQGLQFLFEYFSETQRNKGNFPGRFSGRQFSNSRSEMNVSTLELGDSALYLCASSLQGNSNQPQHFGDGTRLSIL.

This chain uses TRBV4-1 with TRBJ1-1; D might be TRBD1 (5 bases). CDR3 size: 15 residues. Trimming pared 2 bases from V and 4 bases from J, leaving 14 bases between. Germline CDR1 MGHRA, CDR2 YSYEKL. CDR3 DNA sequence: TGCGCCAGCAGCCAAAGAACTATGGGGGGCACTGAAGCTTTCTTT. Protein: CASSQRTMGGTEAFF.